The 26 T cell receptor beta chains presented below share a single source sample, sequenced in a study of cytomegalovirus exposure and HLA in healthy donors. Researchers ran the PCR with 60 Vbeta and 13 Jbeta primers. The data were produced by immunoSEQ multiplex PCR, yet TCRdb's version contains in-frame clones alone and is incomplete. The table lists about 150,000 clones, approximately 77% of them singletons. The sample comprised PBMCs. These receptors all come from a man aged 30 to 45 in good health and CMV-seronegative.

The chain uses TRBV10-2 and TRBJ2-3, with a tentative D call TRBD2 (6 bases). The CDR3 extends over 14 amino acids. Between the trimmed V and J ends, which lost 5 bases and 0 bases, there was a span of 9 bases. Per germline, CDR1 WSHSY and CDR2 SAAADI. CDR3 region: CASSLGGSTDTQYF. The DNA for the CDR3 is TGCGCCAGCAGTTTGGGGGGTAGCACAGATACGCAGTATTTT.

The chain couples TRBV30 to TRBJ2-4; maybe TRBD2 (6 bases). This CDR3 region has 16 residues. V was trimmed by 4 bases and J by 0 bases, leaving 16 bases between them. The germline gives CDR1 GTSNPN, CDR2 SVGIG (reference sequence). This CDR3 is CAWNTRGGLAKNIQYF. DNA for the CDR3: TGTGCCTGGAACACAAGGGGAGGTCTAGCCAAAAACATTCAGTACTTC.

V and J are TRBV7-9 and TRBJ2-7; tentative D call: TRBD2 (6 bases). Trimming cost V 1 base and J 5 bases, with 9 bases left between them. Germline CDR1 reads SEHNR; CDR2 reads FQNEAQ (reference sequence). This CDR3 spans 13 amino acids. CDR3 DNA: TGTGCCAGCAGCTTAGGCGGGAACAACGAGCAGTACTTC. Translating gives CASSLGGNNEQYF.

As concerns this clone: This sample also contains other DNA sequences that code for the same CDR3. The rearrangement uses TRBV7-2 and TRBJ2-1; 9 positions match TRBD2. Germline CDR1 reads SGHTA; CDR2 reads FQGNSA. V shed 4 bases and J 0 bases; nucleotides not matched to a gene: 4. The CDR3 extends over 16 amino acids. The CDR3 DNA reads TGTGCCAGCAGCTACCTAGCGGGAAGCTCCTACAATGAGCAGTTCTTC. Translating gives CASSYLAGSSYNEQFF.

V is TRBV15 and J is TRBJ2-3, with a tentative D call TRBD2 (6 bases). CDR3 size: 14 residues. Per germline, CDR1 LNHNV and CDR2 YYDKDF (reference sequence). Deletions cut 1 base from V and 9 bases from J, with 14 bases between. This CDR3 reads CATSRGRAGRTQYF. CDR3 bases: TGTGCCACCAGCAGAGGTCGGGCGGGGCGGACGCAGTATTTT.

The chain has TRBV6-5 and TRBJ2-7; weak D call: TRBD1 (6 bases). Trimming stripped 2 bases from V and 7 bases from J, with 18 bases between. This CDR3 spans 15 amino acids. Germline lookup yields CDR1 MNHEY and CDR2 SVGAGI. CDR3 in amino acids: CASSYTFPGQGEQYF. For the CDR3, the DNA is TGTGCCAGCAGTTACACTTTTCCGGGCCAGGGGGAGCAGTACTTC.

The V and J genes are TRBV19 and TRBJ1-5; D is ambiguous. Between the trimmed V and J ends, which lost 6 bases and 4 bases, there was a span of 7 bases. This CDR3 contains 12 residues. Germline values: CDR1 LNHDA, CDR2 SQIVND (reference sequence). CDR3 DNA: TGTGCCAGTAGCCCCAGAAATCAGCCCCAGCATTTT. It translates to CASSPRNQPQHF.

This clone was counted once. The rearrangement links TRBV6-5 to TRBJ2-1; 7 bases map to TRBD1. CDR3 length: 15 amino acids. With V trimmed by 2 bases and J by 2 bases, 3 bases remained unmatched. From germline, CDR1 is MNHEY and CDR2 SVGAGI. The CDR3 bases are TGTGCCAGCAGTTACAAGGGGGCGACCTACAATGAGCAGTTCTTC. As protein: CASSYKGATYNEQFF.

This clone was recorded a few times. The rearrangement uses TRBV19 and TRBJ1-2; weak D call: TRBD1 (5 bases). CDR1 is LNHDA and CDR2 is SQIVND in the germline V gene (reference sequence). The CDR3 has 15 amino acids. The V and J ends lost 3 bases and 3 bases respectively, with 14 bases between them. CDR3 sequence: CASSIIDRNYYGYTF. The DNA for the CDR3 is TGTGCCAGTAGTATTATTGACAGAAACTACTATGGCTACACCTTC.

The CDR3 DNA is TGTGCCAGCAGTGAGCAACGAGCCAATGAGCAGTTCTTC. Its translation is CASSEQRANEQFF. The chain is built from TRBV2 and TRBJ2-1; D is unclear. The V gene lost 3 bases and the J gene lost 6 bases, with 9 bases spanning the gap. Per germline, CDR1 SNHLY and CDR2 FYNNEI. The CDR3 consists of 13 residues. The variable domain in full, with the rest retrieved from reference TRBV2 and TRBJ2-1, is EPEVTQTPSHQVTQMGQEVILRCVPISNHLYFYWYRQILGQKVEFLVSFYNNEISEKSEIFDDQFSVERPDGSNFTLKIRSTKLEDSAMYFCASSEQRANEQFFGPGTRLTVL.

The chain carries TRBV7-3 and TRBJ2-3; D gene ambiguous. Germline V gene data show CDR1 as SGHTA and CDR2 as FQGTGA. Deletions cut 2 bases from V and 2 bases from J, with 14 bases between. CDR3 length equals 16 residues. The CDR3 is CASSLFAGSTTDTQYF. The CDR3 nucleotides are TGTGCCAGCAGCTTATTCGCCGGTTCCACCACAGATACGCAGTATTTT.

J is TRBJ2-7 and V is TRBV7-9, with TRBD1 as a possible D gene (6 bases). In germline, CDR1 is SEHNR, CDR2 FQNEAQ (reference sequence). Trimming shortened V by 1 base and J by 4 bases, and 14 bases separated the two germline ends. CDR3 length: 15 amino acids. CDR3 coding DNA: TGTGCCAGCAGCTTAGAGGGCAGGGGCGGATACGAGCAGTACTTC. This codes for CASSLEGRGGYEQYF.

The rearrangement uses TRBV6-5 and TRBJ2-3; weak D call: TRBD2 (6 bases). The length of the CDR3 is 13 residues. V was clipped by 6 bases and J by 3 bases, with 10 bases between them. Germline V CDR1 and CDR2: MNHEY, SVGAGI. The CDR3 DNA sequence: TGTGCCAGCAGCCGAGCGGGTACAGATACGCAGTATTTT. It codes for CASSRAGTDTQYF.

The CDR3 loop reads CASWTGANEQFF. DNA for the CDR3: TGTGCCAGCTGGACAGGGGCCAATGAGCAGTTCTTC. This rearrangement joins TRBV18 to TRBJ2-1, with 9 bases aligning to TRBD1. This CDR3 is 12 amino acids long. Trimming cost V 7 bases and J 6 bases; bases outside gene matches: 1. Per the germline V gene, CDR1 is KGHSH and CDR2 is LQKENI.

The CDR3 region is CASSEFRGTRTEAFF. The CDR3 bases are TGTGCCAGCAGTGAATTCCGGGGAACCCGTACTGAAGCTTTCTTT. The chain employs TRBV2 and TRBJ1-1; D call uncertain. Germline values: CDR1 SNHLY, CDR2 FYNNEI. The ends were cut back, 2 bases at V and 5 bases at J, with 15 bases in the middle. The CDR3 extends over 15 amino acids.

V and J are TRBV7-3 and TRBJ2-1, with 7 bases matching TRBD1. Trimming at V came to 4 bases and at J to 2 bases, leaving 5 bases not matched to a gene. The germline CDR1 and CDR2 sequences are SGHTA and FQGTGA. This CDR3 comprises 15 residues. The CDR3 sequence is CASSSYRGPYNEQFF. In DNA form, the CDR3 reads TGTGCCAGCAGCTCTTACAGGGGCCCCTACAATGAGCAGTTCTTC.

The chain carries TRBV13 and TRBJ2-4; TRBD2 matches at 7 bases. The CDR3 runs 16 residues. Per germline, CDR1 PRHDT and CDR2 FYEKMQ (reference sequence). V was pared by 2 bases and J by 6 bases, with 10 bases of the junction left unmatched. The CDR3 sequence is CASSLSDGGRTNIQYF. Written as DNA, the CDR3 is TGTGCCAGCAGCTTAAGTGACGGGGGGAGGACAAACATTCAGTACTTC.

About this clone: One end of the junction fails to match germline, which may point to a read error. This chain links TRBV2 with TRBJ2-7, with a tentative D call TRBD2 (5 bases). The CDR3 totals 12 residues. CDR1 SNHLY and CDR2 FYNNEI come from the germline V gene. In nucleotides, the CDR3 is TGTGTCAGCAGTACGGACTTCTACGAGCAGTACTTC. This encodes CVSSTDFYEQYF.

This clone was observed a single time. The chain combines TRBV30 with TRBJ1-5; no clear D gene. From germline, CDR1 is GTSNPN and CDR2 SVGIG (reference sequence). V gave up 3 bases and J gave up 7 bases, with 19 bases separating them. The CDR3 runs 15 residues. The CDR3 region is CAWSPRGTVRQPQHF. CDR3 nucleotides: TGTGCCTGGAGCCCACGGGGTACGGTGAGGCAGCCCCAGCATTTT.

The chain has TRBV7-3 and TRBJ2-7, with 7 nucleotides matching TRBD1. V dropped 6 bases and J dropped 7; count of bases not matched to a gene: 9. Germline CDR1 SGHTA, CDR2 FQGTGA. The CDR3 runs to 13 residues. The CDR3: CASSPTGSEEQYF. In nucleotides, the CDR3 is TGTGCCAGCAGTCCGACAGGGTCGGAGGAGCAGTACTTC.

This clone has a handful of counts. The genes are TRBV19 and TRBJ1-2; D unclear. The length of the CDR3 is 11 residues. The germline V and J ends were trimmed by 3 bases and 6 bases, with 5 bases remaining between them. The V gene's germline CDR1 is LNHDA and CDR2 SQIVND (reference sequence). The CDR3 nucleotides are TGTGCCAGTAGTATTCCGGATGGCTACACCTTC. Translating it yields CASSIPDGYTF.

The CDR3: CASSTNQNTEAFF. DNA for the CDR3: TGTGCCAGCTCCACTAATCAGAACACTGAAGCTTTCTTT. The chain has TRBV18 and TRBJ1-1; D is unresolved. Germline CDR1 reads KGHSH; CDR2 reads LQKENI. The V end lost 6 bases, the J end lost 1 base, and 9 bases lay between the germline ends. The CDR3 consists of 13 residues.

This clone was seen a few times. The CDR3 spells CASSLDVGVVDTEAFF. The CDR3 DNA reads TGCGCCAGCAGCTTGGATGTAGGGGTCGTGGACACTGAAGCTTTCTTT. The chain carries TRBV5-1 and TRBJ1-1; tentatively, D is TRBD1 (5 bases). V gave up 0 bases and J gave up 3 bases, with 15 bases separating them. The CDR3 sequence is 16 residues long. Germline V gene data show CDR1 as SGHRS and CDR2 as YFSETQ.

As for this clone: Other DNA sequences within the sample encode an identical CDR3. The V and J genes are TRBV18 and TRBJ2-2, with D unclear. From germline, CDR1 is KGHSH and CDR2 LQKENI. The CDR3 spans 14 residues. V shed 3 bases and J shed 1 base, with 6 bases lying between them. CDR3 amino acids: CASSPGENTGELFF. CDR3 DNA sequence: TGTGCCAGCTCACCGGGCGAGAACACCGGGGAGCTGTTTTTT.

The chain combines TRBV5-8 with TRBJ2-2, with D perhaps matching TRBD2 (6 bases). V lost 0 bases and J lost 4, with 13 bases in between. CDR3 length equals 16 residues. Germline CDR1 SGHTS, CDR2 YDEGEE. CDR3 region: CASSLVVAELTGELFF. Here the CDR3 DNA reads TGTGCCAGCAGCTTGGTTGTAGCGGAACTCACCGGGGAGCTGTTTTTT.

The rearrangement joins TRBV22-1 to TRBJ1-1; the table names TRBD1, a call not compared with the DNA. TRBV22-1 is an annotated pseudogene. CDR3 size: 16 residues. CDR3 DNA sequence: TGTCCTGGGAGCGAGGGGCAGGGGGCTTTGGACACTGAAGCTTTCTTT. Amino acid sequence: CPGSEGQGALDTEAFF.